A selection of T cell receptor beta chains follows, all from one sample in a study of human T cells and chemical hapten exposure. TCRdb processed the RACE reads anew with MiXCR; each CDR3 protein has one entry. The sample gives some 57,000 distinct CDR3 sequences, around 10% of which show up once; about 1.7% is in the top ten. The sequenced sample was whole blood, obtained in connection with sensitization to the hapten diphenylcyclopropenone (DPC). The receptors come from a woman aged 45 to 65 with alopecia areata. Some clones in this sample may be carry-over from other donors' samples. CDR3s include the opening cysteine and the closing phenylalanine or tryptophan. The D gene is left open where the match is weak. Not all rows give a size; the values are once, few, many and, for expanded clones, a class.

d_call	v_call	clone_size	j_call	cdr3_aa	cdr3_nt
.	TRBV2	.	TRBJ1-5	CASSAGNNNQPQHF	TGTGCCAGCAGTGCAGGGAACAACAATCAGCCCCAGCATTTT
.	TRBV28	many	TRBJ1-1	CASSTGLTEAFF	TGTGCCAGCAGTACAGGGTTGACCGAAGCTTTCTTT
TRBD1	TRBV18	few	TRBJ2-7	CASSPRQGRDEQYF	TGTGCCAGCTCGCCCAGACAGGGTCGGGACGAGCAGTACTTC
TRBD1	TRBV27	.	TRBJ2-7	CASKPAQGAVEQYF	TGTGCCAGCAAGCCGGCACAGGGGGCTGTCGAGCAGTACTTC
TRBD2	TRBV7-2	.	TRBJ2-3	CASSPSLAVADTQYF	TGTGCCAGCAGCCCCTCCCTAGCGGTAGCAGATACGCAGTATTTT
.	TRBV6-2/TRBV6-3	many	TRBJ1-1	CASSLWDTEAFF	TGTGCCAGCAGTCTCTGGGACACTGAAGCTTTCTTT
.	TRBV7-6	.	TRBJ2-3	CASISTPTDTQYF	TGTGCCAGCATCTCGACCCCCACAGATACGCAGTATTTT
.	TRBV10-1	.	TRBJ2-3	CASSEGPAVDTQYF	TGCGCCAGCAGTGAAGGCCCTGCTGTAGATACGCAGTATTTT
.	TRBV5-1	many	TRBJ2-7	CASSVWGHSYEQYF	TGCGCCAGCAGTGTTTGGGGGCACTCCTACGAGCAGTACTTC
.	TRBV6-2/TRBV6-3	.	TRBJ2-7	CASSYSGTPLGQYF	TGTGCCAGCAGTTACAGTGGGACACCCCTCGGGCAGTACTTC
.	TRBV12-3/TRBV12-4	.	TRBJ1-1	CASSLGTQGNTEAFF	TGTGCCAGCAGTTTAGGGACCCAGGGGAACACTGAAGCTTTCTTT
.	TRBV11-2	many	TRBJ1-4	CASSLGRANEKLFF	TGTGCCAGCAGCTTGGGCCGAGCTAATGAAAAACTGTTTTTT
.	TRBV7-8	.	TRBJ2-7	CASSSQTVLREQYF	TGTGCCAGCAGCTCTCAGACAGTTCTGCGCGAGCAGTACTTC
.	TRBV7-6	many	TRBJ1-4	CASSLARKGANEKLFF	TGTGCCAGCAGCTTAGCGAGGAAGGGGGCTAATGAAAAACTGTTTTTT
TRBD1	TRBV6-5	few	TRBJ1-1	CASSQGGEAFF	TGTGCCAGCAGTCAGGGGGGTGAAGCTTTCTTT
.	TRBV20-1	many	TRBJ1-2	CSASRGNGYTF	TGCAGTGCTAGTCGGGGGAATGGCTACACCTTC
TRBD2	TRBV7-2	.	TRBJ2-3	CASSALAELTDTQYF	TGTGCCAGCAGCGCACTAGCGGAGCTAACAGATACGCAGTATTTT
TRBD1	TRBV11-2	many	TRBJ2-3	CASRSGWDRRSADTQYF	TGTGCCAGCAGGTCCGGTTGGGACAGACGATCCGCAGATACGCAGTATTTT
.	TRBV29-1	many	TRBJ1-2	CSVGTDGSYGYTF	TGCAGCGTTGGGACGGACGGCTCCTATGGCTACACCTTC
TRBD2	TRBV7-6	few	TRBJ2-7	CASSPALAGGIYEQYF	TGTGCCAGCAGCCCCGCCTTAGCGGGAGGCATCTACGAGCAGTACTTC
.	TRBV6-1	many	TRBJ2-7	CASSQQGPYEQYF	TGTGCCAGCAGTCAACAGGGCCCCTACGAGCAGTACTTC
.	TRBV11-2	.	TRBJ2-2	CASSFSEVGELFF	TGTGCCAGCAGCTTCTCGGAGGTCGGGGAGCTGTTTTTT
.	TRBV27	few	TRBJ2-1	CASSANYNNEQFF	TGTGCCAGCAGTGCCAACTACAACAATGAGCAGTTCTTC
.	TRBV5-1	.	TRBJ2-3	CASSLGVPRTDTQYF	TGCGCCAGCAGCTTGGGGGTACCTAGGACAGATACGCAGTATTTT
.	TRBV28	few	TRBJ1-4	CDKVRINEKLFF	TGTGACAAGGTACGGATAAATGAAAAACTGTTTTTT
TRBD1	TRBV28	.	TRBJ1-1	CASSTGDRLSTEAFF	TGTGCCAGCAGTACCGGGGACAGGCTGTCCACTGAAGCTTTCTTT
TRBD2	TRBV27	few	TRBJ2-3	CASSFSPSSGGSSDTQYF	TGTGCCAGCAGCTTCTCCCCTTCTAGCGGGGGGTCCTCAGATACGCAGTATTTT
TRBD2	TRBV7-2	.	TRBJ2-1	CASSLAPSGRGNEQFF	TGTGCCAGCAGCTTAGCCCCTAGCGGGAGGGGCAATGAGCAGTTCTTC
.	TRBV28	many	TRBJ1-5	CASSFFQGPQPQHF	TGTGCCAGCAGTTTTTTCCAGGGTCCCCAGCCCCAGCATTTT
.	TRBV4-3	.	TRBJ1-5	CASSQDPGQPQHF	TGCGCCAGCAGCCAAGATCCGGGCCAGCCCCAGCATTTT
.	TRBV6-6	many	TRBJ1-1	CASSKRETEAFF	TGTGCCAGCAGCAAGAGGGAGACTGAAGCTTTCTTT
TRBD1	TRBV5-1	.	TRBJ2-3	CASRFQGAGVDTQYF	TGCGCCAGCAGATTTCAGGGGGCCGGCGTAGATACGCAGTATTTT
TRBD2	TRBV4-2	.	TRBJ2-7	CASSAQRGPYEQYF	TGTGCCAGCAGCGCCCAGCGGGGTCCCTACGAGCAGTACTTC
.	TRBV29-1	many	TRBJ2-1	CSARDLYNEQFF	TGCAGCGCTCGGGACCTTTACAATGAGCAGTTCTTC
TRBD2	TRBV20-1	few	TRBJ2-3	CSAHSGGVRADTQYF	TGCAGTGCTCATAGCGGGGGGGTACGAGCAGATACGCAGTATTTT
TRBD2	TRBV28	many	TRBJ2-7	CASSLILAGTYEQYF	TGTGCCAGCAGTTTAATCCTAGCGGGAACCTACGAGCAGTACTTC
.	TRBV7-2	few	TRBJ2-3	CASSTGDTSTDTQYF	TGTGCCAGCAGTACGGGGGACACTAGCACAGATACGCAGTATTTT
.	TRBV7-2	many	TRBJ1-5	CASSLGYNQPQHF	TGTGCCAGCAGCTTAGGATACAATCAGCCCCAGCATTTT
TRBD2	TRBV11-2	many	TRBJ2-7	CASSPPPTSGSSYEQYF	TGTGCCAGCAGCCCCCCCCCGACTAGCGGGAGCTCCTACGAGCAGTACTTC
.	TRBV28	.	TRBJ1-2	CASGIASSDGYTF	TGTGCCAGCGGGATCGCATCAAGCGACGGCTACACCTTC
.	TRBV12-3/TRBV12-4	.	TRBJ2-3	CASRTDTDTQYF	TGTGCCAGCAGGACAGACACAGATACGCAGTATTTT
TRBD1	TRBV18	.	TRBJ1-2	CASSSGGQPYGYTF	TGTGCCAGCTCATCCGGGGGACAGCCCTATGGCTACACCTTC